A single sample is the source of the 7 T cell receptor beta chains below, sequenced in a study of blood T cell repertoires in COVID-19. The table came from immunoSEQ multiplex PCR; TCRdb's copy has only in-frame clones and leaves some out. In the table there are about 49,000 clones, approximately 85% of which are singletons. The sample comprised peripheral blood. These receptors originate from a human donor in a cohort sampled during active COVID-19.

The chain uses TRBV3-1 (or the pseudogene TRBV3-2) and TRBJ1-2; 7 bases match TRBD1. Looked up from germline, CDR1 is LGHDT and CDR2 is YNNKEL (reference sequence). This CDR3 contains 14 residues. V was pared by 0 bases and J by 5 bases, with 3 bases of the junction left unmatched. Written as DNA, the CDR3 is TGTGCCAGCAGCCAAGATCCAGGGGGATATGGCTACACCTTC. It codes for CASSQDPGGYGYTF.

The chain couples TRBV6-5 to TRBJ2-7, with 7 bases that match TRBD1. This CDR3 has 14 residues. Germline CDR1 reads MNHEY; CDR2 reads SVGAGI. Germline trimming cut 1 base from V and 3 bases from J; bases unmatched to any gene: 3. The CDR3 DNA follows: TGTGCCAGCAGTTACTGGGGACAGCACTACGAGCAGTACTTC. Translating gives CASSYWGQHYEQYF.

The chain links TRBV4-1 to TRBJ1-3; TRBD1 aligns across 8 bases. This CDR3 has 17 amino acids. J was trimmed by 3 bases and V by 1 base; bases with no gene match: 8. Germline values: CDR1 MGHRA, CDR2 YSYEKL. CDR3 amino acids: CASSQGRDRRSGNTIYF. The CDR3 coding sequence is TGCGCCAGCAGCCAAGGGAGGGACAGGCGAAGTGGAAACACCATATATTTT.

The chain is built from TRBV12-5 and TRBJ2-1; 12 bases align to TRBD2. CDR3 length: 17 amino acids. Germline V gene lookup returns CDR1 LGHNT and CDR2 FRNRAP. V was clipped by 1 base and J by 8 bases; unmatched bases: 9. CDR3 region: CASGLGRLAGVGDEQFF. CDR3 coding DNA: TGTGCTAGTGGTTTGGGAAGACTAGCGGGAGTAGGAGATGAGCAGTTCTTC.

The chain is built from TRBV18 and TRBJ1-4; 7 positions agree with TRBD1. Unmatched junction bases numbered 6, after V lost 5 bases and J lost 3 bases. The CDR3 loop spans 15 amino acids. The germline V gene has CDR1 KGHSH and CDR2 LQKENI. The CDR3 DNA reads TGTGCCAGCTCAAGATCGGGACAGCCTAATGAAAAACTGTTTTTT. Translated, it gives CASSRSGQPNEKLFF.

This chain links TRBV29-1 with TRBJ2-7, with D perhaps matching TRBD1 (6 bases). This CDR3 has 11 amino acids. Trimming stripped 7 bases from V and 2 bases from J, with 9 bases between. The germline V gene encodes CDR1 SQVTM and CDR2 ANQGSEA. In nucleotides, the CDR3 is TGCAGCGCGGGACACACCTACGAGCAGTACTTC. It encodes CSAGHTYEQYF.

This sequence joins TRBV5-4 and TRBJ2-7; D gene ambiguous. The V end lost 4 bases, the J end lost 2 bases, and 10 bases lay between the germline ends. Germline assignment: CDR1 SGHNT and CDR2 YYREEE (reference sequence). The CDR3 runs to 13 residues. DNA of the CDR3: TGTGCCAGCAGCCCTCACATCCCCTACGAGCAGTACTTC. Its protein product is CASSPHIPYEQYF.